Listed here are 14 T cell receptor beta chains from one sample, sequenced in a study of blood T cell repertoires in COVID-19. The data were produced by immunoSEQ multiplex PCR, yet TCRdb's version contains in-frame clones alone and is incomplete. Among over 200,000 clones listed, 88% were seen once. The sequenced material came from peripheral blood. These receptors came from a woman between 55 and 75 years old with acute or convalescent COVID-19.

This clone is a singleton in its sample. This rearrangement joins TRBV14 to TRBJ2-1; tentatively, D is TRBD2 (5 bases). The CDR3 is 14 amino acids. Looked up from germline, CDR1 is SGHDN and CDR2 is FVKESK. V shed 7 bases and J shed 3 bases, with 13 bases lying between them. The CDR3 DNA follows: TGTGCCAGCAATCGCGCCGGGAACTACAATGAGCAGTTCTTC. This sequence encodes CASNRAGNYNEQFF.

The chain links TRBV11-2 to TRBJ2-1; 7 nucleotides align to TRBD2. The length of the CDR3 is 14 residues. Germline values: CDR1 SGHAT, CDR2 FQNNGV. Trimming removed 5 bases from V and 8 bases from J; junction bases left unmatched: 9. In nucleotides, the CDR3 is TGTGCCAGCAGCGGGGAGGGCCCCCACGATGAGCAGTTCTTC. Its protein is CASSGEGPHDEQFF. The full variable domain, rest sourced from reference TRBV11-2 and TRBJ2-1, is EAGVAQSPRYKIIEKRQSVAFWCNPISGHATLYWYQQILGQGPKLLIQFQNNGVVDDSQLPKDRFSAERLKGVDSTLKIQPAKLEDSAVYLCASSGEGPHDEQFFGPGTRLTVL.

The chain is built from TRBV24-1 and TRBJ2-7; D not certain. Germline V gives CDR1 KGHDR, CDR2 SFDVKD. This CDR3 is built from 16 residues. Between the trimmed V and J ends, which lost 5 bases and 5 bases, there was a span of 21 bases. The CDR3 here is CATSASFGDSRNEQYF. The CDR3 DNA reads as TGTGCCACCAGTGCTAGTTTTGGTGATTCGAGAAACGAGCAGTACTTC.

The chain employs TRBV20-1 and TRBJ2-7; the D gene is possibly TRBD2 (5 bases). Germline-derived CDR1 and CDR2 are DFQATT and SNEGSKA (reference sequence). CDR3 length: 11 residues. Trimming shortened V by 4 bases and J by 3 bases, and 7 bases separated the two germline ends. The CDR3, as DNA: TGCAGTGCTACTAGCATCTACGAGCAGTACTTC. As protein: CSATSIYEQYF.

The chain carries TRBV30 and TRBJ1-1, with D tentatively TRBD1 (6 bases). V lost 1 base, J lost 10 bases, and 16 bases lay in between. The CDR3 is made up of 13 amino acids. The germline V gene has CDR1 GTSNPN and CDR2 SVGIG (reference sequence). The CDR3 loop is CAWSEYREGAAFF. DNA for the CDR3: TGTGCCTGGAGTGAATACAGGGAAGGGGCAGCTTTCTTT.

This clone was observed a single time. The chain joins TRBV9 to TRBJ1-1, with 7 bases identical to TRBD1. Looked up from germline, CDR1 is SGDLS and CDR2 is YYNGEE. Trimming at V came to 0 bases and at J to 1 base, leaving 3 bases not matched to a gene. The CDR3 sequence is 15 residues long. For the CDR3, the DNA is TGTGCCAGCAGCGTAGGGGACAGTCGGAACACTGAAGCTTTCTTT. It is translated as CASSVGDSRNTEAFF.

The chain recombines TRBV4-2 with TRBJ1-5; D is perhaps TRBD1 (5 bases). Germline lookup yields CDR1 LGHNA and CDR2 YNFKEQ. Trimming took 0 bases from V and 7 from J, leaving 13 bases between them. This CDR3 comprises 15 residues. The CDR3 bases are TGTGCCAGCAGCCAAGATGAGGGGAGGGGACAGCCCCAGCATTTT. It codes for CASSQDEGRGQPQHF.

This clone has a single count. The V and J genes are TRBV6-5 and TRBJ2-3; a weak D match, TRBD2 (6 bases). The germline V gene encodes CDR1 MNHEY and CDR2 SVGAGI. CDR3 size: 14 residues. Trimming shortened V by 6 bases and J by 6 bases, and 16 bases separated the two germline ends. CDR3 sequence reads: CASSRDFPVDTQYF. The CDR3 nucleotides read TGTGCCAGCAGCCGGGACTTTCCCGTGGATACGCAGTATTTT.

The chain recombines TRBV7-9 with TRBJ2-1; 12 bases are shared with TRBD1. The CDR3 is 18 amino acids. CDR1 is SEHNR and CDR2 is FQNEAQ in the germline V gene (reference sequence). Trimming cost V 0 bases and J 9 bases; bases outside gene matches: 12. CDR3 sequence reads: CASSLAQGLGQGAFEQFF. The CDR3 bases are TGTGCCAGCAGCTTAGCGCAGGGTTTGGGACAGGGGGCTTTTGAGCAGTTCTTC.

J is TRBJ2-7 and V is TRBV5-1; TRBD1 matches 9 bases. Germline trimming cut 4 bases from V and 4 bases from J; bases unmatched to any gene: 6. Germline V gene sequence: CDR1 SGHRS, CDR2 YFSETQ. The CDR3 has 14 amino acids. Here the CDR3 DNA reads TGCGCCAGCAGCGGGCGGGGGACAGGGTACGAGCAGTACTTC. Residues: CASSGRGTGYEQYF.

For the CDR3, the DNA is TGTGCCAGCACCTCTACAGGGTATGGCTACACCTTC. Protein product: CASTSTGYGYTF. V usage is TRBV6-5 and J usage is TRBJ1-2; perhaps TRBD1 as D (6 bases). CDR3 length equals 12 residues. V lost 7 bases, J lost 5 bases, and 11 bases lay in between. Germline loops: CDR1 MNHEY, CDR2 SVGAGI.

The chain employs TRBV11-2 and TRBJ2-7; 7 bases are shared with TRBD1. CDR1 and CDR2 (germline): SGHAT, FQNNGV. CDR3 size: 16 residues. V dropped 7 bases and J dropped 7; count of bases not matched to a gene: 19. CDR3 bases: TGTGCCAGCACCTCTCAGACCGGGACAGTCTCCTGGGAGCAGTACTTC. Amino acids: CASTSQTGTVSWEQYF.

The V and J genes are TRBV7-2 and TRBJ2-7; D is perhaps TRBD2 (6 bases). Trimming stripped 3 bases from V and 3 bases from J, with 18 bases between. The CDR3 runs 16 residues. CDR1 is SGHTA, CDR2 FQGNSA, per germline. The DNA for the CDR3 is TGTGCCAGCAGCTTCGCCCGGGGAAGCGGGTACTACGAGCAGTACTTC. It specifies CASSFARGSGYYEQYF. The whole variable domain, remainder taken from reference TRBV7-2 and TRBJ2-7, is GAGVSQSPSNKVTEKGKDVELRCDPISGHTALYWYRQSLGQGLEFLIYFQGNSAPDKSGLPSDRFSAERTGGSVSTLTIQRTQQEDSAVYLCASSFARGSGYYEQYFGPGTRLTVT.

This chain links TRBV18 with TRBJ1-3; 10 nucleotides line up with TRBD1. V shed 6 bases, J shed 2 bases, and the junction held 7 bases outside the gene matches. The CDR3 is made up of 16 amino acids. Looked up from germline, CDR1 is KGHSH and CDR2 is LQKENI. The CDR3 coding sequence is TGTGCCAGCTCCCGGACAGGGGGGACGACTGGAAACACCATATATTTT. Translation: CASSRTGGTTGNTIYF.